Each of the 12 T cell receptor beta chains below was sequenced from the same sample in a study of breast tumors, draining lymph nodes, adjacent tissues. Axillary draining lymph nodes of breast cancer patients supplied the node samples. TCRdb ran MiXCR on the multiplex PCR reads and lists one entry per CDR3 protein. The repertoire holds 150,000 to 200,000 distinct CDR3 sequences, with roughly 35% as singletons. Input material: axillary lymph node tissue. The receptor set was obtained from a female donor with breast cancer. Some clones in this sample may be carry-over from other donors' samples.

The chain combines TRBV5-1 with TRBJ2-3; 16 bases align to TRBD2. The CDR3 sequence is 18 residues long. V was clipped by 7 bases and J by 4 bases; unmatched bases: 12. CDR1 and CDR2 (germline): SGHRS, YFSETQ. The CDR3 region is CASAHLGLAGGRPDTQYF. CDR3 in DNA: TGCGCCAGCGCGCACCTGGGACTAGCGGGGGGGCGCCCAGATACGCAGTATTTT.

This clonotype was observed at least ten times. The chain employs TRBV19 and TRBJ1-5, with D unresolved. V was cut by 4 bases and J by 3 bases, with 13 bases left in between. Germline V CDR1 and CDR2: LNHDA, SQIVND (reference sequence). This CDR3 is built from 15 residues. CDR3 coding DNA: TGTGCCAGTAGTAGTACAACAGAGAACAATCAGCCCCAGCATTTT. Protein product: CASSSTTENNQPQHF.

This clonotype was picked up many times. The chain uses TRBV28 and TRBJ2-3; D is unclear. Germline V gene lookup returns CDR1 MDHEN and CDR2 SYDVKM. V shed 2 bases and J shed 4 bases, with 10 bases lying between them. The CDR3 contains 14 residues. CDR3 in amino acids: CASSLGIRADTQYF. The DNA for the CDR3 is TGTGCCAGCAGTTTAGGGATTAGGGCAGATACGCAGTATTTT.

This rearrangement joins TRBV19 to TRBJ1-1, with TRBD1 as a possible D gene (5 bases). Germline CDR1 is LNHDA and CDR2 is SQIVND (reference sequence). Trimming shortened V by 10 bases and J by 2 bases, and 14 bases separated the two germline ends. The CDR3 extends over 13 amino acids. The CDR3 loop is CATQGRGNTEAFF. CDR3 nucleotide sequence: TGTGCCACTCAAGGGCGGGGCAACACTGAAGCTTTCTTT.

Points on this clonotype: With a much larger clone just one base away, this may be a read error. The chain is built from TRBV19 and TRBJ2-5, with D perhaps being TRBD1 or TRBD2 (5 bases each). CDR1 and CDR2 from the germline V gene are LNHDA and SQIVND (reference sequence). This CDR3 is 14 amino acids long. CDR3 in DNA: TGTGCCCGTAGTATAACCGGGACCCAAGAGACCCAGTACTTC. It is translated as CARSITGTQETQYF. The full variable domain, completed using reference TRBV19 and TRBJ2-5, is DGGITQSPKYLFRKEGQNVTLSCEQNLNHDAMYWYRQDPGQGLRLIYYSQIVNDFQKGDIAEGYSVSREKKESFPLTVTSAQKNPTAFYLCARSITGTQETQYFGPGTRLLVL.

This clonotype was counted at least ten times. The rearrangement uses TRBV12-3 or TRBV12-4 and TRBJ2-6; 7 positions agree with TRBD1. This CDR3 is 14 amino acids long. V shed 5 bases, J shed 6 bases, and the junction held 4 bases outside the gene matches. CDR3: CASSGDSAANVLTF. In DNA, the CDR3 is TGTGCCAGCAGTGGGGACAGTGCGGCCAACGTCCTGACTTTC.

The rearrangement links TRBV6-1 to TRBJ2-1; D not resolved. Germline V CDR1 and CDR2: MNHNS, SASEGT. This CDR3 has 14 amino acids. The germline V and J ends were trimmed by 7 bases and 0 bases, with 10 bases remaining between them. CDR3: CASKPFSSYNEQFF. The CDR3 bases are TGTGCCAGCAAGCCGTTCAGCTCCTACAATGAGCAGTTCTTC.

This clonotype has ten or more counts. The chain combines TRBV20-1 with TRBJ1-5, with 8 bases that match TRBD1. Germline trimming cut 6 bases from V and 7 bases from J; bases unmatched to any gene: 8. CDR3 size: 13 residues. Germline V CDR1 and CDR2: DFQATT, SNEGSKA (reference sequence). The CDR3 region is CSAQGAGLQPQHF. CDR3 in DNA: TGCAGTGCCCAGGGGGCTGGCCTACAGCCCCAGCATTTT.

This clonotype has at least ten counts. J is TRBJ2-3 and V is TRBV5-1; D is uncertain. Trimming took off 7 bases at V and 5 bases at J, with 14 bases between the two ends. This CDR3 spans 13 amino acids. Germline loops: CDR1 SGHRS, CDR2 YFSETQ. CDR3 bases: TGCGCCAGCGCGAGTCCCGCACAAGATACGCAGTATTTT. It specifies CASASPAQDTQYF.

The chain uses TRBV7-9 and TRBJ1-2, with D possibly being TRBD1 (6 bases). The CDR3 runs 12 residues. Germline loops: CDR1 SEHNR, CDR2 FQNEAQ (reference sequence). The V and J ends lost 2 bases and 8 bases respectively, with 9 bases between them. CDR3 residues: CASSLNRDGYTF. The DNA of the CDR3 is TGTGCCAGCAGCTTAAACAGGGACGGCTACACCTTC. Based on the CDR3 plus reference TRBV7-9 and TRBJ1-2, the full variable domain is DTGVSQNPRHKITKRGQNVTFRCDPISEHNRLYWYRQTLGQGPEFLTYFQNEAQLEKSRLLSDRFSAERPKGSFSTLEIQRTEQGDSAMYLCASSLNRDGYTFGSGTRLTVV.

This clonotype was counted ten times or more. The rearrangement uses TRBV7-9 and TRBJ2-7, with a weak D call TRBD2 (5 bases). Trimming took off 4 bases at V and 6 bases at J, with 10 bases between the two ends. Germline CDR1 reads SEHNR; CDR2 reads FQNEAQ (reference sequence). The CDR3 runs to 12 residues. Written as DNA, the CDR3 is TGTGCCAGCAGCTCCGGGATTCTCGAGCAGTACTTC. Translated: CASSSGILEQYF.

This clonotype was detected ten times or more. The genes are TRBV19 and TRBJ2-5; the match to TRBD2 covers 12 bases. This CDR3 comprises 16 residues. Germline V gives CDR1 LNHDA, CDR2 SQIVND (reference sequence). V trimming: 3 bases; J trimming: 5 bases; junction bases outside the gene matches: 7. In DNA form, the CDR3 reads TGTGCCAGTAGTATTGGACTAGCGGGGTCCGGGGAGACCCAGTACTTC. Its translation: CASSIGLAGSGETQYF.